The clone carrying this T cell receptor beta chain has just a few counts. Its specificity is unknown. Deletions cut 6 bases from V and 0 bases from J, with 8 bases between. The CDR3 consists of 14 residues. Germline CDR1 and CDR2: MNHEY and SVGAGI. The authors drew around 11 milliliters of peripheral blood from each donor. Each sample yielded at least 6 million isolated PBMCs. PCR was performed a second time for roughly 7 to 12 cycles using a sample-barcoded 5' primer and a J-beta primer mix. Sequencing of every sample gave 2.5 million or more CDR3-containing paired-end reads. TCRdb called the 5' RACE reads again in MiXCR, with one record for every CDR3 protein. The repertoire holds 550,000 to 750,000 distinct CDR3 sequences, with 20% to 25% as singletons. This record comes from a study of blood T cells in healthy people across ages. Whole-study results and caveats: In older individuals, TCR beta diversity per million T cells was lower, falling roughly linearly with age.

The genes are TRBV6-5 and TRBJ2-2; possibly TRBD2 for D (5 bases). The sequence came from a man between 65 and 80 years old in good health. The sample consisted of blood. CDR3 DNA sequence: TGTGCCAGCAGCAGACTACCGAACACCGGGGAGCTGTTTTTT. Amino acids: CASSRLPNTGELFF.